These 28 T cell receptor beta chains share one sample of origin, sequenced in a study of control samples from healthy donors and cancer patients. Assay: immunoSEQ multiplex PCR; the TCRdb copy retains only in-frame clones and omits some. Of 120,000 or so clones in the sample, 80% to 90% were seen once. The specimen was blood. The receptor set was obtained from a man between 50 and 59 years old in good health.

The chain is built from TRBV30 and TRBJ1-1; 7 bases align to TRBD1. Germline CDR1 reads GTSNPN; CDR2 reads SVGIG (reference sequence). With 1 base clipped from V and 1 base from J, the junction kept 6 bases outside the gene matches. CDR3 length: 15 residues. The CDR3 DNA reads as TGTGCCTGGAGTGCACAGGCAGGGGGGAACACTGAAGCTTTCTTT. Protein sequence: CAWSAQAGGNTEAFF. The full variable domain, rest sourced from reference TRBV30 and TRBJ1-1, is SQTIHQWPATLVQPVGSPLSLECTVEGTSNPNLYWYRQAAGRGLQLLFYSVGIGQISSEVPQNLSASRPQDRQFILSSKKLLLSDSGFYLCAWSAQAGGNTEAFFGQGTRLTVV.

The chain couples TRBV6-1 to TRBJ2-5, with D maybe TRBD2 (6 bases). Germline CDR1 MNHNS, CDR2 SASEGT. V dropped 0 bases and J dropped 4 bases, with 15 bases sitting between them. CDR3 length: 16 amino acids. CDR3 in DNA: TGTGCCAGCAGTGAAGCGCGGGGATCAAATGTAGAGACCCAGTACTTC. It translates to CASSEARGSNVETQYF.

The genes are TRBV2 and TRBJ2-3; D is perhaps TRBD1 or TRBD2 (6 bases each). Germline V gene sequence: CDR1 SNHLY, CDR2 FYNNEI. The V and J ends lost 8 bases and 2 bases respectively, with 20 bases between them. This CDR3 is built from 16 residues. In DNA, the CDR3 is TGTGCCAGCCGGCGAGGGGGGCGGGGCAACACAGATACGCAGTATTTT. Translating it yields CASRRGGRGNTDTQYF.

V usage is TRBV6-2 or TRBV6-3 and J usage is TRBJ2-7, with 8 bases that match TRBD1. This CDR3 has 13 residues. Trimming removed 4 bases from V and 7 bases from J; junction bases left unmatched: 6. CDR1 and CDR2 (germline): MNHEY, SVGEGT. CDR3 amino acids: CASSSTGTGEQYF. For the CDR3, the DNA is TGTGCCAGCAGTTCGACAGGGACAGGAGAGCAGTACTTC.

Here the CDR3 DNA reads TGTGCCAGCAGCCAACCGGGACGGACCTACGAGCAGTACTTC. Translating it yields CASSQPGRTYEQYF. The J gene is TRBJ2-7, the V gene TRBV3-1 (or the pseudogene TRBV3-2); D is perhaps TRBD1 or TRBD2 (5 bases each). Germline-derived CDR1 and CDR2 are LGHDT and YNNKEL (reference sequence). CDR3 length: 14 amino acids. Trimming removed 2 bases from V and 2 bases from J, with 10 bases in between.

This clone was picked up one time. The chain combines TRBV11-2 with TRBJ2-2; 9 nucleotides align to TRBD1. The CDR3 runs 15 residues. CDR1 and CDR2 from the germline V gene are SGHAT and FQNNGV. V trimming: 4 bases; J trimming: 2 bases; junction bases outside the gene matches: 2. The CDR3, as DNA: TGTGCCAGCAGCTCGGACAGGGGCAACACCGGGGAGCTGTTTTTT. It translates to CASSSDRGNTGELFF.

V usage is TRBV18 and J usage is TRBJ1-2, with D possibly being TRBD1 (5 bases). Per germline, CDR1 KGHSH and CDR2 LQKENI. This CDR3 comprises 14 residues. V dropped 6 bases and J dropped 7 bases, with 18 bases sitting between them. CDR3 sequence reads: CASSHGTEPSGYTF. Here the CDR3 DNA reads TGTGCCAGCTCCCATGGGACCGAACCCAGTGGCTACACCTTC.

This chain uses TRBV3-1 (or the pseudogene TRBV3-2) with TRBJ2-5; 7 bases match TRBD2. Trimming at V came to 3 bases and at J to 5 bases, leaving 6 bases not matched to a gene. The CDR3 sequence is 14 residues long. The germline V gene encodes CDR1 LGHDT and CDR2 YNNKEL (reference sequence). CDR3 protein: CASSQTGEGETQYF. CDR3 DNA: TGTGCCAGCAGCCAGACGGGGGAGGGGGAGACCCAGTACTTC.

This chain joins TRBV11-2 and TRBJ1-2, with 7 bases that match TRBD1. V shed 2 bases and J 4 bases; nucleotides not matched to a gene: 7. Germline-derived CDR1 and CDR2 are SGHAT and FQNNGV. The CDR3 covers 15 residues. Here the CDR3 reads CASSLLRDSRYGYTF. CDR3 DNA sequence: TGTGCCAGCAGCTTATTACGGGACAGTCGCTATGGCTACACCTTC.

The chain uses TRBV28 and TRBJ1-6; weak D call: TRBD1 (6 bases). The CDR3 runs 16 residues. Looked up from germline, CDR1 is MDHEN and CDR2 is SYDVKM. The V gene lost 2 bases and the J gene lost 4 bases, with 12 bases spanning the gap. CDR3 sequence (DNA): TGTGCCAGCAGTTTAGGGGGGCACCAGTATAATTCACCCCTCCACTTT. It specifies CASSLGGHQYNSPLHF.

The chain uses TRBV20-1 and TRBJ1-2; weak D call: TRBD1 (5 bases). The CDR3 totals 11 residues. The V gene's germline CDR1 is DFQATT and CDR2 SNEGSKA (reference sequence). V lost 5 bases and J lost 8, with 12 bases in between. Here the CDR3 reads CSAGLGGGYTF. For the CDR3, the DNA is TGCAGTGCTGGTCTGGGGGGGGGCTACACCTTC.

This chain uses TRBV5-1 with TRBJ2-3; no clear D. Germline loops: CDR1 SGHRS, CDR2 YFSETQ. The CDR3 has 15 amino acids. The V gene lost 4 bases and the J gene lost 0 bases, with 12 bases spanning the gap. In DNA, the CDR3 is TGCGCCAGCAGCCAGTCGGGCCGGAGCACAGATACGCAGTATTTT. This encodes CASSQSGRSTDTQYF.

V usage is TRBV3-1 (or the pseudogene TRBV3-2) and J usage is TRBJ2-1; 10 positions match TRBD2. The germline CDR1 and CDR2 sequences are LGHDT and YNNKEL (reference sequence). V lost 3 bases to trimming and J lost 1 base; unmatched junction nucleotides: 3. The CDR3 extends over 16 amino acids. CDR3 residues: CASSQIAGGSYNEQFF. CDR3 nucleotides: TGTGCCAGCAGCCAGATAGCGGGGGGTTCCTACAATGAGCAGTTCTTC.

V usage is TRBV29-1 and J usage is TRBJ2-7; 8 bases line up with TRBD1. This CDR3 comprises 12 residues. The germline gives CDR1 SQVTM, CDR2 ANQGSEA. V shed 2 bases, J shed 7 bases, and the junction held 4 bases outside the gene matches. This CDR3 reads CSVELWDREQYF. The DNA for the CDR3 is TGCAGCGTTGAATTGTGGGACAGGGAGCAGTACTTC.

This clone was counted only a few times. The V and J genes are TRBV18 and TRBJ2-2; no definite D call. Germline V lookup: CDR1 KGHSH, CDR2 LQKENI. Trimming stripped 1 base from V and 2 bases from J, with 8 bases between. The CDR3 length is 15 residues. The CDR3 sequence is CASSPRERNTGELFF. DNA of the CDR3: TGTGCCAGCTCACCACGTGAGAGAAACACCGGGGAGCTGTTTTTT. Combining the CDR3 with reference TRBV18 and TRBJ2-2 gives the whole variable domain NAGVMQNPRHLVRRRGQEARLRCSPMKGHSHVYWYRQLPEEGLKFMVYLQKENIIDESGMPKERFSAEFPKEGPSILRIQQVVRGDSAAYFCASSPRERNTGELFFGEGSRLTVL.

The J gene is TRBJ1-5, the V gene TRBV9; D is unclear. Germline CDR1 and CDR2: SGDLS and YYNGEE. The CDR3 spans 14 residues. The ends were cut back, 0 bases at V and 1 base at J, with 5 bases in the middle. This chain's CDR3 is CASSVDGSNQPQHF. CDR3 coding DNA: TGTGCCAGCAGCGTAGATGGAAGCAATCAGCCCCAGCATTTT.

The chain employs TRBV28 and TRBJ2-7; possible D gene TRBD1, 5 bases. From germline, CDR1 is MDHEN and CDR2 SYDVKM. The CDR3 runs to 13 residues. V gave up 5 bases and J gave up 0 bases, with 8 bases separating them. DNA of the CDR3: TGTGCCAGCAGTCTACAGGTCTCCTACGAGCAGTACTTC. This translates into CASSLQVSYEQYF.

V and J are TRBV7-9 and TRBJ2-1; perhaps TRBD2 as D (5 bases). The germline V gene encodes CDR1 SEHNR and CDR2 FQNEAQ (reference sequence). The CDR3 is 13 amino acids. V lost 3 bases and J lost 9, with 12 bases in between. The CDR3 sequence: CASSFKSGSEQFF. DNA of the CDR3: TGTGCCAGCAGCTTTAAGTCGGGGAGTGAGCAGTTCTTC.

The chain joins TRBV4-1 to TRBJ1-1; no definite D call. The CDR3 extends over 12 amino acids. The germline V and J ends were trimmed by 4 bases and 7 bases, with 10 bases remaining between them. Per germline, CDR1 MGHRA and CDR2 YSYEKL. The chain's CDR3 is CASSPSGLEAFF. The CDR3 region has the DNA TGCGCCAGCAGCCCTTCGGGTCTTGAAGCTTTCTTT.

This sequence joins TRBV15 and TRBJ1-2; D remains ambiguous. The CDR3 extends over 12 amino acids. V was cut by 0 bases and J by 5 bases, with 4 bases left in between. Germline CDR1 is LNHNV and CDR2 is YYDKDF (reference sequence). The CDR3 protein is CATSRDQYGYTF. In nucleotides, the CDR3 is TGTGCCACCAGCAGAGATCAGTATGGCTACACCTTC.

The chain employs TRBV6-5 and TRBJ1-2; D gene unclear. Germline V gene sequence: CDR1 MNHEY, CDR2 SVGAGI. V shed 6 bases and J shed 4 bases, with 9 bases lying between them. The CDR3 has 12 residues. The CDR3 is CASRSGFYGYTF. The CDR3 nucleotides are TGTGCCAGCAGATCGGGATTCTATGGCTACACCTTC.

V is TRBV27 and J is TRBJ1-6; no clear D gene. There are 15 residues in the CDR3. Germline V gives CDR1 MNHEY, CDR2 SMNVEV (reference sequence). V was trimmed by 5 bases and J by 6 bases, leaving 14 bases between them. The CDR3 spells CASSRRLESNSPLHF. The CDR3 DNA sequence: TGTGCCAGCAGTAGACGACTGGAAAGTAATTCACCCCTCCACTTT.

Here the CDR3 DNA reads TGTGCCAGCAGCCGGGACCGTTCCTACGAGCAGTACTTC. This translates into CASSRDRSYEQYF. V is TRBV6-5 and J is TRBJ2-7, with D perhaps TRBD1 or TRBD2 (5 bases each). V lost 6 bases to trimming and J lost 1 base, with 10 bases between them. Germline V gene data show CDR1 as MNHEY and CDR2 as SVGAGI. The CDR3 sequence is 13 residues long.

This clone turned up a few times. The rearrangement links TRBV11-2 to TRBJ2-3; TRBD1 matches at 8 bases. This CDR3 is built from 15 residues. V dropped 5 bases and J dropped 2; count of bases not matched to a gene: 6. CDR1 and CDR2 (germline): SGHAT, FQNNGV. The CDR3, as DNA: TGTGCCAGCAGCCCTCGGACAGGGAACACAGATACGCAGTATTTT. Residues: CASSPRTGNTDTQYF.

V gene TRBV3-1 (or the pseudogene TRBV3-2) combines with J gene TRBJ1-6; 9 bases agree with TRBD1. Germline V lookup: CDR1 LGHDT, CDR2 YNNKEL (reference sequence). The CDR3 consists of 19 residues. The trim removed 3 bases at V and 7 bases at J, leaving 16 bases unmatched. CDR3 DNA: TGTGCCAGCAGCCACCACGGGACAGGGCTTGGAGTCGGAAATTCACCCCTCCACTTT. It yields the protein CASSHHGTGLGVGNSPLHF.

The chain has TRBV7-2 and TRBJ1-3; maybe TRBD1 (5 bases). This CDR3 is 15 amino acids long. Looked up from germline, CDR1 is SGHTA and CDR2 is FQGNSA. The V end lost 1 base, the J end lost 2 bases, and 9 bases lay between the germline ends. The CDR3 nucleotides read TGTGCCAGCAGCTTAGGGCCAGGGACTGGAAACACCATATATTTT. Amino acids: CASSLGPGTGNTIYF.

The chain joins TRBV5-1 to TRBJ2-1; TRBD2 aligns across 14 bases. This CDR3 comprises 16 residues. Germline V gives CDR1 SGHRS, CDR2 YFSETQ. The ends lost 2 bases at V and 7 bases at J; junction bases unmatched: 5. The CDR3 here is CASSFGLAGGLNEQFF. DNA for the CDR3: TGCGCCAGCAGCTTTGGACTAGCGGGGGGTCTGAATGAGCAGTTCTTC.

CDR3: CAINPSGGADTQYF. DNA of the CDR3: TGTGCCATCAATCCTAGCGGGGGCGCAGATACGCAGTATTTT. V usage is TRBV10-3 and J usage is TRBJ2-3; 10 bases are shared with TRBD2. CDR3 size: 14 residues. V was pared by 7 bases and J by 4 bases, with 5 bases of the junction left unmatched. CDR1 and CDR2 from the germline V gene are ENHRY and SYGVKD.